This TCR beta chain was observed in a study of blood T cell repertoires in COVID-19. Turning to the study itself: COVID-19 samples from acute and convalescent phases originated in the United States, Italy and Spain.

Sequencing was performed with immunoSEQ multiplex PCR; in TCRdb, only in-frame clones are kept and a portion is missing. The repertoire holds some 670,000 clones, with approximately 90% as singletons. This CDR3 contains 14 residues. Germline CDR1 is SGHTA and CDR2 is FQGNSA. Trimming pared 5 bases from V and 4 bases from J, leaving 14 bases between. The genes are TRBV7-2 and TRBJ1-2; D is unclear. Sample: peripheral blood. This TCR was sampled from a woman aged 18-30 years with acute or convalescent COVID-19. For the CDR3, the DNA is TGTGCCAGCAGCAAAGACGCGGGAGGCTATGGCTACACCTTC. Translated, it gives CASSKDAGGYGYTF.